Following are 7 T cell receptor beta chains from one sample sequenced in a study of cytomegalovirus exposure and HLA in healthy donors. The PCR contained 60 Vbeta and 13 Jbeta primers. The data were produced by immunoSEQ multiplex PCR, yet TCRdb's version contains in-frame clones alone and is incomplete. The sample lists about 68,000 clones, about 81% occurring once. Sequencing used PBMCs. The receptors were gathered from a human donor in good health.

This rearrangement joins TRBV19 to TRBJ2-1, with 7 bases that match TRBD1. Germline lookup yields CDR1 LNHDA and CDR2 SQIVND (reference sequence). This CDR3 contains 16 residues. With V trimmed by 4 bases and J by 5 bases, 11 bases remained unmatched. CDR3 sequence (DNA): TGTGCCAGTAGTAAACGGACCGGGACAGTCAACAATGAGCAGTTCTTC. Residues: CASSKRTGTVNNEQFF. Full variable domain (outside the CDR3, taken from reference TRBV19 and TRBJ2-1): DGGITQSPKYLFRKEGQNVTLSCEQNLNHDAMYWYRQDPGQGLRLIYYSQIVNDFQKGDIAEGYSVSREKKESFPLTVTSAQKNPTAFYLCASSKRTGTVNNEQFFGPGTRLTVL.

The chain is built from TRBV5-8 and TRBJ1-1, with D maybe TRBD1 (5 bases). CDR3 length equals 14 residues. CDR1 and CDR2 from the germline V gene are SGHTS and YDEGEE. With 1 base removed from V and 7 bases from J, the gap between germline ends came to 14 bases. The CDR3 loop is CASSLIQGRSEAFF. As DNA, the CDR3 is TGTGCCAGCAGCTTGATCCAGGGCCGGAGTGAAGCTTTCTTT.

V gene TRBV11-2 combines with J gene TRBJ1-2, with 7 bases fitting TRBD1. V was clipped by 1 base and J by 5 bases; unmatched bases: 7. There are 15 residues in the CDR3. Germline V CDR1 and CDR2: SGHAT, FQNNGV. The CDR3 reads CASSLGAGTDYGYTF. The CDR3 nucleotides are TGTGCCAGCAGCTTAGGAGCCGGGACAGATTATGGCTACACCTTC.

The chain uses TRBV9 and TRBJ2-6; possibly TRBD2 for D (7 bases). V was cut by 0 bases and J by 2 bases, with 21 bases left in between. This CDR3 comprises 20 residues. Germline CDR1 reads SGDLS; CDR2 reads YYNGEE. CDR3 DNA sequence: TGTGCCAGCAGCGTAGCTTGGGGGGGCGAGGGTTTTGCTGGGGCCAACGTCCTGACTTTC. Amino acids: CASSVAWGGEGFAGANVLTF.

The CDR3 loop is CASSFISGNTIYF. DNA of the CDR3: TGTGCCAGCAGCTTTATCTCTGGAAACACCATATATTTT. The gene calls are TRBV5-5 and TRBJ1-3; D remains ambiguous. This CDR3 has 13 amino acids. Germline-derived CDR1 and CDR2 are SGHKS and YYEKEE (reference sequence). Trimming stripped 2 bases from V and 0 bases from J, with 3 bases between.

The chain uses TRBV12-2 and TRBJ2-7; the table's D call TRBD1 went unverified against the DNA. TRBV12-2 represents a pseudogene. The CDR3 consists of 17 residues. In nucleotides, the CDR3 is TGTGCAAGTCGCTCCCAAGAGACCAACAGGGCCCCCTACGAGCAGTACTTC. This sequence encodes CASRSQETNRAPYEQYF.

This clone was recorded a few times. V gene TRBV5-1 combines with J gene TRBJ2-7; 9 bases agree with TRBD1. V was pared by 5 bases and J by 0 bases, with 0 bases of the junction left unmatched. Germline CDR1 is SGHRS and CDR2 is YFSETQ. CDR3 length equals 13 residues. The CDR3 loop is CASRQGASYEQYF. DNA for the CDR3: TGCGCCAGCAGACAGGGGGCCTCCTACGAGCAGTACTTC.